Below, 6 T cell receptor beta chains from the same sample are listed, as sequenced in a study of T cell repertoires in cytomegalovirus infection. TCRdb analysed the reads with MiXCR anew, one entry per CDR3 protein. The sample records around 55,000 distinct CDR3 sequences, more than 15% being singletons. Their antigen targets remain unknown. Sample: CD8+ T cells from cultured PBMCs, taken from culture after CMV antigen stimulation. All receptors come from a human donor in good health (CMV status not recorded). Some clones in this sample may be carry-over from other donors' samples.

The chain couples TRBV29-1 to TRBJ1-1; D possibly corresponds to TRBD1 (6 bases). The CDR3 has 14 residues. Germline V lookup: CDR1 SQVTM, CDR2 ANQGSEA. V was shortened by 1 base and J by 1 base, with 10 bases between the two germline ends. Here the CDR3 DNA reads TGCAGCGTTGAAGTCGCAGGGGCGAACACTGAAGCTTTCTTT. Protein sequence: CSVEVAGANTEAFF.

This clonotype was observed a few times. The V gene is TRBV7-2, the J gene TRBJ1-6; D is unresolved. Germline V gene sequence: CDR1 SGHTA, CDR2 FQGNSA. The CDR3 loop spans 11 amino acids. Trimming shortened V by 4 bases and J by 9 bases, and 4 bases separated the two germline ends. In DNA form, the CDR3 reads TGTGCCAGCAGCTACGGTTCACCCCTCCACTTT. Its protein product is CASSYGSPLHF.

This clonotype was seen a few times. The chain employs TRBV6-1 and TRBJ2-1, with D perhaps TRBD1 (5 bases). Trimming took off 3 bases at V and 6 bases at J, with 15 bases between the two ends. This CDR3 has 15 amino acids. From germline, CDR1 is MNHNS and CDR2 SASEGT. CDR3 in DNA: TGTGCCAGCAGTGATAAAACCCCTCAGGGCAATGAGCAGTTCTTC. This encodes CASSDKTPQGNEQFF.

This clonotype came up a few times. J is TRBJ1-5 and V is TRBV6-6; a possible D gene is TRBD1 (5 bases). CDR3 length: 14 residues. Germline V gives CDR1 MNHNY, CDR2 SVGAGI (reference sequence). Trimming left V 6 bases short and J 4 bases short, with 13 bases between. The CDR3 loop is CASSHEGYNQPQHF. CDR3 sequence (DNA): TGTGCCAGCAGCCACGAGGGGTATAATCAGCCCCAGCATTTT.

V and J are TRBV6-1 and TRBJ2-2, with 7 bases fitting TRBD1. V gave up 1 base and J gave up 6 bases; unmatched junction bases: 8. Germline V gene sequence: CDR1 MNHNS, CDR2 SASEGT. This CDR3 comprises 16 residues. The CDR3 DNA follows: TGTGCCAGCAGTGAAGAGAAAGGGGGCTTTCCCGGGGAGCTGTTTTTT. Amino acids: CASSEEKGGFPGELFF.

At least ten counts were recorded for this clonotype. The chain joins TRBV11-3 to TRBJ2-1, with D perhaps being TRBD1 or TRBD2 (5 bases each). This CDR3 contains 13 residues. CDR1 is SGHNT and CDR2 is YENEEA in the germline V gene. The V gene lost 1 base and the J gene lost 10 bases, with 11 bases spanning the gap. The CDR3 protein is CASSLVDRDEQFF. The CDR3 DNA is TGTGCCAGCAGCTTAGTCGACCGGGACGAGCAGTTCTTC.